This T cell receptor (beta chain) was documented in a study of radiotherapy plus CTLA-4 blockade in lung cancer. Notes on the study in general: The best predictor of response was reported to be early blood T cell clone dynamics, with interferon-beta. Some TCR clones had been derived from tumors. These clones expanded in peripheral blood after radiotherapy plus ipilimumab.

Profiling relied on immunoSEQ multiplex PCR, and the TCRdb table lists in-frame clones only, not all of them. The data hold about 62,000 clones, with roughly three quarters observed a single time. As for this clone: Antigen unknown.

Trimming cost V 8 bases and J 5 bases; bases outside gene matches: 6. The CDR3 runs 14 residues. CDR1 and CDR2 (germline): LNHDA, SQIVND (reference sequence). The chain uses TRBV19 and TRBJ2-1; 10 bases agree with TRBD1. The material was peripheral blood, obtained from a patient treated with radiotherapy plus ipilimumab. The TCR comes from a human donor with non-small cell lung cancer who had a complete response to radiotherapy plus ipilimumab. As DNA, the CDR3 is TGTGCCAGTGGTGACAGGGGGCGAAACAATGAGCAGTTCTTC. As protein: CASGDRGRNNEQFF.